One and the same sample provided the 30 T cell receptor beta chains below, sequenced in a study of shared clonotypes between healthy human individuals. Positively selected for CCR7, the CD45RO-negative cells used as naive CD8 cells excluded terminally differentiated effector memory CD45RA+ cells. The assay was immunoSEQ multiplex PCR, and TCRdb's table has in-frame clones only and misses some. The table has around 2,000,000 clones, about 95% seen once. What was sequenced was naive CD8+ T cells sorted from blood. These receptors were obtained from a man between 18 and 35 years old in good health.

This rearrangement joins TRBV6-1 to TRBJ2-7, with 12 bases that match TRBD1. This CDR3 region has 14 residues. CDR1 and CDR2 (germline): MNHNS, SASEGT. Losses at the gene ends were 4 bases for V and 6 bases for J; bases not matched to a gene: 4. CDR3 amino acids: CASSGDRGLFEQYF. The CDR3 DNA follows: TGTGCCAGCAGTGGGGACAGGGGGCTATTCGAGCAGTACTTC.

In the case of this clone: The identical CDR3 is also encoded by other nucleotide sequences in the sample. The V gene is TRBV6-5, the J gene TRBJ2-7; 10 bases are a match to TRBD2. V gave up 0 bases and J gave up 4 bases; unmatched junction bases: 6. The CDR3 has 16 amino acids. Germline V lookup: CDR1 MNHEY, CDR2 SVGAGI. The CDR3 protein is CASSYSTSGVGYEQYF. The CDR3 DNA reads TGTGCCAGCAGTTACTCAACTAGCGGGGTTGGGTACGAGCAGTACTTC.

V is TRBV2 and J is TRBJ1-2; 10 bases match TRBD1. This CDR3 spans 13 amino acids. The V segment lost 7 bases and the J segment 3 bases; nucleotides outside the gene matches: 2. The germline gives CDR1 SNHLY, CDR2 FYNNEI. The CDR3 sequence: CASKTGGYYGYTF. The CDR3 DNA follows: TGTGCCAGCAAGACAGGGGGCTACTATGGCTACACCTTC.

This clone appeared once. Additional DNA sequences in this sample encode the identical CDR3. The chain has TRBV10-3 and TRBJ2-5, with D possibly being TRBD1 or TRBD2 (6 bases each). The CDR3 extends over 14 amino acids. V gave up 0 bases and J gave up 5 bases, with 10 bases separating them. Germline V lookup: CDR1 ENHRY, CDR2 SYGVKD. This chain's CDR3 is CAISESGGGETQYF. For the CDR3, the DNA is TGTGCCATCAGTGAGTCGGGGGGCGGGGAGACCCAGTACTTC.

The rearrangement uses TRBV5-5 and TRBJ2-7; 7 positions agree with TRBD2. CDR1 and CDR2 (germline): SGHKS, YYEKEE (reference sequence). J gave up 5 bases and V 4 bases, and 6 bases lay outside the gene matches. The CDR3 is 13 residues long. The CDR3 reads CASSPGGSDEQYF. DNA of the CDR3: TGTGCCAGCAGCCCGGGGGGTAGCGACGAGCAGTACTTC.

This clone has more than one count but fewer than ten. The chain employs TRBV2 and TRBJ2-3, with D possibly matching TRBD1 (6 bases). Per germline, CDR1 SNHLY and CDR2 FYNNEI. With 6 bases removed from V and 3 bases from J, the gap between germline ends came to 16 bases. CDR3 size: 15 residues. As DNA, the CDR3 is TGTGCCAGCAGGCATACGGGACAAATAACAGATACGCAGTATTTT. It specifies CASRHTGQITDTQYF.

For this clone: The same CDR3 can be traced to other DNA sequences in this sample. CDR3 sequence reads: CASSLLAGAYEQYF. CDR3 nucleotides: TGCGCCAGCAGCCTTCTCGCGGGGGCTTACGAGCAGTACTTC. The rearrangement joins TRBV4-1 to TRBJ2-7; tentative D call: TRBD2 (7 bases). Germline CDR1 reads MGHRA; CDR2 reads YSYEKL. The CDR3 sequence is 14 residues long. Trimming stripped 4 bases from V and 4 bases from J, with 14 bases between.

This CDR3 reads CASSGQGWVKLFF. CDR3 DNA sequence: TGTGCCAGCAGTGGACAGGGATGGGTAAAACTGTTTTTT. The rearrangement joins TRBV28 to TRBJ1-4; 8 bases agree with TRBD1. This CDR3 contains 13 residues. Germline CDR1 is MDHEN and CDR2 is SYDVKM. The trim removed 5 bases at V and 10 bases at J, leaving 6 bases unmatched.

The chain is built from TRBV11-2 and TRBJ1-1; D not resolved. The CDR3 covers 15 residues. V was pared by 1 base and J by 1 base, with 10 bases between. The germline V gene encodes CDR1 SGHAT and CDR2 FQNNGV. CDR3 region: CASSLVEAGNTEAFF. The CDR3 DNA is TGTGCCAGCAGCTTAGTCGAGGCGGGGAACACTGAAGCTTTCTTT.

The V call is TRBV10-1, the J call TRBJ2-5; 10 bases line up with TRBD2. The CDR3 totals 17 residues. V was clipped by 0 bases and J by 5 bases; unmatched bases: 9. Germline V gene sequence: CDR1 WNHNN, CDR2 SYGVQD (reference sequence). The CDR3 sequence is CASSESNSGGAIETQYF. Written as DNA, the CDR3 is TGCGCCAGCAGTGAGTCAAACAGCGGGGGGGCCATTGAGACCCAGTACTTC.

The chain combines TRBV7-9 with TRBJ2-3; no firm D call. In germline, CDR1 is SEHNR, CDR2 FQNEAQ (reference sequence). The length of the CDR3 is 14 residues. Trimming took off 4 bases at V and 0 bases at J, with 8 bases between the two ends. The CDR3 DNA reads as TGTGCCAGCAGCTACTTGGGGAGCACAGATACGCAGTATTTT. It translates to CASSYLGSTDTQYF.

On this clone itself: Other DNA sequences in the sample encode the same CDR3. This chain links TRBV13 with TRBJ2-2; no firm D call. The ends were cut back, 5 bases at V and 5 bases at J, with 6 bases in the middle. Germline V gives CDR1 PRHDT, CDR2 FYEKMQ (reference sequence). The CDR3 extends over 12 amino acids. CDR3 protein: CASSPRTGELFF. As DNA, the CDR3 is TGTGCCAGCAGCCCGAGAACCGGGGAGCTGTTTTTT.

V and J are TRBV9 and TRBJ1-2; tentatively, D is TRBD1 (6 bases). Germline V gives CDR1 SGDLS, CDR2 YYNGEE. The V gene lost 5 bases and the J gene lost 7 bases, with 15 bases spanning the gap. The CDR3 sequence is 13 residues long. DNA of the CDR3: TGTGCCAGCAGAGGGCCGGGGGCGGTTGGCTACACCTTC. The encoded protein is CASRGPGAVGYTF.

The V and J genes are TRBV27 and TRBJ2-7; a possible D gene is TRBD1 (6 bases). V was clipped by 6 bases and J by 0 bases, with 15 bases between them. CDR1 MNHEY and CDR2 SMNVEV come from the germline V gene (reference sequence). The CDR3 consists of 15 residues. CDR3 bases: TGTGCCAGCAGCCCTATGACAGGAGTCTCCTACGAGCAGTACTTC. This codes for CASSPMTGVSYEQYF.

In this sample, this clone turned up once. In DNA form, the CDR3 reads TGCGCCAGCAGCCTTAGGGAGGTGAACACCGGGGAGCTGTTTTTT. Its protein product is CASSLREVNTGELFF. The chain carries TRBV5-1 and TRBJ2-2; D is perhaps TRBD2 (6 bases). This CDR3 has 15 residues. The germline gives CDR1 SGHRS, CDR2 YFSETQ. V shed 4 bases and J shed 1 base, with 11 bases lying between them.

The V and J genes are TRBV21-1 and TRBJ2-5; the tabulated D call, TRBD1, remains unverified against the DNA. TRBV21-1 is classified as a pseudogene. The CDR3 sequence is 14 residues long. The CDR3 nucleotides read TGTGCCAGCAGCAAAGCGTATCACAGAGAGACCCAGTACTTC. Translating gives CASSKAYHRETQYF.

The CDR3 DNA reads TGTGCCAGTAGTATAGCTCAGGGGATGGCCTACGAGCAGTACTTC. This sequence encodes CASSIAQGMAYEQYF. This chain uses TRBV19 with TRBJ2-7; weak D call: TRBD1 (6 bases). The V and J ends lost 1 base and 2 bases respectively, with 12 bases between them. The CDR3 is made up of 15 amino acids. Germline CDR1 LNHDA, CDR2 SQIVND (reference sequence).

V and J are TRBV29-1 and TRBJ2-7, with 9 bases lining up with TRBD1. Germline CDR1 reads SQVTM; CDR2 reads ANQGSEA. The V and J ends lost 0 bases and 6 bases, in that order; junction bases with no gene match: 6. The CDR3 spans 14 residues. CDR3 coding DNA: TGCAGCGTTGAAGAAAGCGGGACAGGGTCCGAGCAGTACTTC. Translation: CSVEESGTGSEQYF.

This sequence joins TRBV30 and TRBJ1-1, with 7 bases that match TRBD1. The CDR3 covers 15 residues. V shed 1 base and J 5 bases; nucleotides not matched to a gene: 10. CDR1 and CDR2 (germline): GTSNPN, SVGIG (reference sequence). The CDR3 DNA reads TGTGCCTGGAGTGATTTCCCCTCAGGGGGGACTGAAGCTTTCTTT. Translation: CAWSDFPSGGTEAFF.

The J gene is TRBJ2-3, the V gene TRBV13, with D possibly TRBD1 on 6 matching bases. CDR1 and CDR2 from the germline V gene are PRHDT and FYEKMQ (reference sequence). V was clipped by 4 bases and J by 3 bases, with 8 bases between them. CDR3 length: 13 amino acids. CDR3 sequence: CASSYTGTDTQYF. The CDR3 bases are TGTGCCAGCAGCTATACAGGGACAGATACGCAGTATTTT.

This rearrangement joins TRBV6-6 to TRBJ2-7; D ambiguous. Deletions cut 4 bases from V and 3 bases from J, with 7 bases between. The CDR3 contains 12 residues. The germline V gene has CDR1 MNHNY and CDR2 SVGAGI (reference sequence). The CDR3 protein is CASSWTGYEQYF. The CDR3 DNA follows: TGTGCCAGCAGTTGGACGGGCTACGAGCAGTACTTC.

Note on this clone: This sample also contains other DNA sequences that code for the same CDR3. The rearrangement joins TRBV5-1 to TRBJ2-7; a weak D match, TRBD2 (5 bases). The CDR3 is 11 residues long. The germline V gene encodes CDR1 SGHRS and CDR2 YFSETQ. The germline V and J ends were trimmed by 3 bases and 6 bases, with 7 bases remaining between them. CDR3 bases: TGCGCCAGCAGCTATGGAGGCGAGCAGTACTTC. Translation: CASSYGGEQYF.

The rearrangement uses TRBV28 and TRBJ1-1, with a weak D call TRBD1 (5 bases). Germline CDR1 reads MDHEN; CDR2 reads SYDVKM. V gave up 6 bases and J gave up 1 base, with 18 bases separating them. This CDR3 contains 16 residues. CDR3 in DNA: TGTGCCAGCAGCTCCGCCCGAGGGGTTCCGAACACTGAAGCTTTCTTT. It is translated as CASSSARGVPNTEAFF.

This clone was counted once. The J gene is TRBJ2-7, the V gene TRBV11-2; 9 bases agree with TRBD1. This CDR3 comprises 16 residues. The germline gives CDR1 SGHAT, CDR2 FQNNGV. Germline trimming cut 6 bases from V and 3 bases from J; bases unmatched to any gene: 12. The CDR3 sequence: CASSSKSGQGIYEQYF. The CDR3 nucleotides read TGTGCCAGCAGTTCCAAATCGGGACAGGGCATCTACGAGCAGTACTTC. Together with reference TRBV11-2 and TRBJ2-7, the CDR3 gives the full variable domain: EAGVAQSPRYKIIEKRQSVAFWCNPISGHATLYWYQQILGQGPKLLIQFQNNGVVDDSQLPKDRFSAERLKGVDSTLKIQPAKLEDSAVYLCASSSKSGQGIYEQYFGPGTRLTVT.

The CDR3 DNA sequence: TGCGCCAGCAGCTCTTGGACTAGCGGGGTTTACGAGCAGTACTTC. Translation gives CASSSWTSGVYEQYF. The chain employs TRBV5-1 and TRBJ2-7, with TRBD2 matching over 12 bases. The V gene's germline CDR1 is SGHRS and CDR2 YFSETQ. The CDR3 contains 15 residues. J lost 4 bases, V lost 3 bases, and 5 bases had no gene match.

CDR3 amino acids: CASKARTANTEAFF. The CDR3 DNA reads TGTGCCAGCAAGGCCCGGACAGCGAACACTGAAGCTTTCTTT. This chain joins TRBV6-1 and TRBJ1-1; maybe TRBD1 (6 bases). The length of the CDR3 is 14 residues. Germline CDR1 reads MNHNS; CDR2 reads SASEGT. V lost 7 bases and J lost 1, with 13 bases in between.

V gene TRBV29-1 combines with J gene TRBJ2-1; 10 bases agree with TRBD1. The CDR3 consists of 14 residues. Unmatched junction bases numbered 14, after V lost 6 bases and J lost 12 bases. Germline assignment: CDR1 SQVTM and CDR2 ANQGSEA. CDR3 nucleotide sequence: TGCAGCGTCGTAACCGGGACAGGGGATTTGTGGCAGTTCTTC. Its protein product is CSVVTGTGDLWQFF.

The chain couples TRBV4-3 to TRBJ1-5; no reliable D call. This CDR3 has 13 residues. V was trimmed by 0 bases and J by 7 bases, leaving 7 bases between them. Germline CDR1 reads LGHNA; CDR2 reads YSLEER. This CDR3 reads CASSQEIGQPQHF. The CDR3 nucleotides read TGCGCCAGCAGCCAAGAGATAGGGCAGCCCCAGCATTTT.

V gene TRBV4-1 combines with J gene TRBJ2-7; perhaps TRBD1 as D (6 bases). V dropped 7 bases and J dropped 3 bases, with 19 bases sitting between them. This CDR3 has 15 residues. The V gene's germline CDR1 is MGHRA and CDR2 YSYEKL. CDR3 DNA: TGCGCCAGCACCCAGGGAGCAGGGGCCGACTACGAGCAGTACTTC. Translated: CASTQGAGADYEQYF.

In the case of this clone: The same CDR3 arises from other DNA sequences in this sample as well. The rearrangement links TRBV27 to TRBJ2-7; TRBD2 matches at 8 bases. Germline trimming cut 2 bases from V and 7 bases from J; bases unmatched to any gene: 1. Germline CDR1 and CDR2: MNHEY and SMNVEV (reference sequence). CDR3 length: 12 amino acids. The CDR3 bases are TGTGCCAGCAGTTTACCGGGGGGGGAGCAGTACTTC. This sequence encodes CASSLPGGEQYF.